These 32 T cell receptor beta chains share one sample of origin, sequenced in a study of blood T cell repertoires in COVID-19. Some clones are missing from TCRdb's copy, which holds only in-frame ones; the method was immunoSEQ multiplex PCR. The table shows 210,000 or so clones, with 83% occurring only once. Sequencing was carried out using peripheral blood. All receptors come from a woman between 25 and 40 years old with COVID-19, enrolled during active disease.

V is TRBV10-3 and J is TRBJ1-1; TRBD1 might be the D (6 bases). Germline V gene data show CDR1 as ENHRY and CDR2 as SYGVKD. The CDR3 has 15 residues. V shed 4 bases and J shed 3 bases, with 15 bases lying between them. The CDR3 coding sequence is TGTGCCATCAGTGGACGGGGGGCTAAGGACACTGAAGCTTTCTTT. It translates to CAISGRGAKDTEAFF.

V gene TRBV7-9 combines with J gene TRBJ2-2, with 7 bases matching TRBD1. The V and J ends lost 4 bases and 4 bases, in that order; junction bases with no gene match: 6. CDR3 length equals 15 residues. Looked up from germline, CDR1 is SEHNR and CDR2 is FQNEAQ (reference sequence). The CDR3 sequence: CASSSETGITGELFF. CDR3 nucleotides: TGTGCCAGCAGCTCAGAGACAGGGATCACCGGGGAGCTGTTTTTT.

This clone appeared once. The rearrangement joins TRBV30 to TRBJ2-3, with a weak D call TRBD1 (5 bases). The V and J ends lost 4 bases and 3 bases respectively, with 11 bases between them. The CDR3 is 13 amino acids. Germline V gene sequence: CDR1 GTSNPN, CDR2 SVGIG (reference sequence). CDR3 coding DNA: TGTGCCTGGAAGGCAGGGTCGACAGATACGCAGTATTTT. This encodes CAWKAGSTDTQYF.

The chain joins TRBV19 to TRBJ2-5; TRBD1 matches at 9 bases. J lost 5 bases, V lost 5 bases, and 9 bases had no gene match. The CDR3 has 15 residues. The germline CDR1 and CDR2 sequences are LNHDA and SQIVND (reference sequence). The CDR3 loop reads CASSVTTGGDETQYF. The CDR3 DNA is TGTGCCAGTAGTGTCACCACAGGGGGCGACGAGACCCAGTACTTC. Full variable domain (missing parts from reference TRBV19 and TRBJ2-5): DGGITQSPKYLFRKEGQNVTLSCEQNLNHDAMYWYRQDPGQGLRLIYYSQIVNDFQKGDIAEGYSVSREKKESFPLTVTSAQKNPTAFYLCASSVTTGGDETQYFGPGTRLLVL.

This chain connects TRBV10-2 to TRBJ1-1; weak D call: TRBD1 (5 bases). V was clipped by 4 bases and J by 1 base, with 7 bases between them. This CDR3 region has 13 residues. Per germline, CDR1 WSHSY and CDR2 SAAADI. The CDR3 DNA reads as TGCGCCAGCAGTGCCCAGGGGAACACTGAAGCTTTCTTT. It encodes CASSAQGNTEAFF.

The rearrangement uses TRBV7-3 and TRBJ2-1; 14 bases fit TRBD2. V gave up 4 bases and J gave up 0 bases; unmatched junction bases: 5. CDR3 size: 18 residues. Per germline, CDR1 SGHTA and CDR2 FQGTGA. The CDR3 sequence is CASSSGLAGGSSYNEQFF. The CDR3 coding sequence is TGTGCCAGCAGCTCAGGACTAGCGGGGGGAAGCTCCTACAATGAGCAGTTCTTC.

The chain joins TRBV13 to TRBJ2-7, with 10 bases identical to TRBD1. V dropped 4 bases and J dropped 7; count of bases not matched to a gene: 10. Germline CDR1 reads PRHDT; CDR2 reads FYEKMQ (reference sequence). The CDR3 totals 15 residues. The chain's CDR3 is CASSSYRQGAAEQYF. The CDR3 DNA reads as TGTGCCAGCAGCTCCTACCGACAGGGGGCTGCGGAGCAGTACTTC.

The chain employs TRBV7-2 and TRBJ2-5; 7 bases are a match to TRBD1. With 5 bases clipped from V and 5 bases from J, the junction kept 11 bases outside the gene matches. The CDR3 has 15 amino acids. In germline, CDR1 is SGHTA, CDR2 FQGNSA. The CDR3 nucleotides read TGTGCCAGCAGCCTTTCGACAGGGTTTCTTGAGACCCAGTACTTC. Translation: CASSLSTGFLETQYF.

In its sample, this clone was seen once. This chain uses TRBV9 with TRBJ2-7; 11 bases align to TRBD2. CDR3 length: 14 residues. J gave up 3 bases and V 3 bases, and 2 bases lay outside the gene matches. Germline CDR1 reads SGDLS; CDR2 reads YYNGEE. This CDR3 is CASSGGTSGYEQYF. In DNA, the CDR3 is TGTGCCAGCAGCGGAGGGACTAGCGGCTACGAGCAGTACTTC.

CDR3 in amino acids: CASSPKGAGGYTF. The DNA of the CDR3 is TGTGCCAGCAGCCCCAAAGGGGCAGGGGGCTACACCTTC. The chain combines TRBV27 with TRBJ1-2; possibly TRBD1 for D (5 bases). The CDR3 is 13 amino acids. The germline V gene encodes CDR1 MNHEY and CDR2 SMNVEV (reference sequence). With 6 bases removed from V and 8 bases from J, the gap between germline ends came to 16 bases.

The J gene is TRBJ2-5, the V gene TRBV7-2; 10 bases fit TRBD2. Trimming removed 0 bases from V and 2 bases from J; junction bases left unmatched: 0. The CDR3 spans 15 residues. Germline-derived CDR1 and CDR2 are SGHTA and FQGNSA. In nucleotides, the CDR3 is TGTGCCAGCAGCTTAGCTAGCGGGGGGCAAGAGACCCAGTACTTC. Translated, it gives CASSLASGGQETQYF.

This rearrangement joins TRBV19 to TRBJ2-7; D is perhaps TRBD1 (5 bases). Trimming left V 10 bases short and J 0 bases short, with 13 bases between. The CDR3 loop spans 13 amino acids. Germline-derived CDR1 and CDR2 are LNHDA and SQIVND (reference sequence). The CDR3 region is CATRQSSSYEQYF. For the CDR3, the DNA is TGTGCCACCCGACAGTCTAGCTCCTACGAGCAGTACTTC.

The V call is TRBV12-5, the J call TRBJ2-1; 9 nucleotides line up with TRBD2. This CDR3 spans 16 amino acids. From germline, CDR1 is LGHNT and CDR2 FRNRAP. V lost 5 bases and J lost 0; bases outside the gene matches: 5. This CDR3 reads CASGTRAGGSYNEQFF. The CDR3 DNA follows: TGTGCTAGTGGTACAAGAGCGGGGGGCTCCTACAATGAGCAGTTCTTC.

This clone showed up just a few times. The chain combines TRBV3-1 (or the pseudogene TRBV3-2) with TRBJ2-7, with D perhaps TRBD1 (6 bases). This CDR3 contains 13 residues. CDR1 and CDR2 from the germline V gene are LGHDT and YNNKEL (reference sequence). Trimming left V 4 bases short and J 4 bases short, with 11 bases between. The CDR3 DNA sequence: TGTGCCAGCAGCCCCAGGACAGTTTACGAGCAGTACTTC. It specifies CASSPRTVYEQYF.

This chain joins TRBV7-6 and TRBJ2-3, with TRBD2 identical over 10 bases. The trim removed 1 base at V and 5 bases at J, leaving 3 bases unmatched. Germline-derived CDR1 and CDR2 are SGHVS and FNYEAQ. CDR3 length equals 15 residues. Written as DNA, the CDR3 is TGTGCCAGCAGCTTAGGTGTAGCGGGGGGAGATACGCAGTATTTT. Its translation is CASSLGVAGGDTQYF.

The chain uses TRBV5-4 and TRBJ1-4; the match to TRBD1 covers 7 bases. The V gene's germline CDR1 is SGHNT and CDR2 YYREEE (reference sequence). The CDR3 covers 16 residues. The V segment lost 4 bases and the J segment 8 bases; nucleotides outside the gene matches: 14. CDR3 loop: CASSDIGTGAYEKLFF. CDR3 DNA: TGTGCCAGCAGCGATATCGGCACAGGGGCATACGAAAAACTGTTTTTT.

CDR3 in amino acids: CASSPRERGVDNEQFF. The CDR3 nucleotides read TGTGCCAGCAGCCCCAGGGAGCGGGGGGTCGACAATGAGCAGTTCTTC. This chain connects TRBV7-3 to TRBJ2-1; 9 positions agree with TRBD2. The germline V gene encodes CDR1 SGHTA and CDR2 FQGTGA. Losses at the gene ends were 5 bases for V and 5 bases for J; bases not matched to a gene: 10. This CDR3 is built from 16 residues.

The V and J genes are TRBV7-3 and TRBJ1-2; TRBD1 matches at 9 bases. The CDR3 consists of 13 residues. The ends lost 5 bases at V and 9 bases at J; junction bases unmatched: 7. Per germline, CDR1 SGHTA and CDR2 FQGTGA. CDR3 nucleotides: TGTGCCAGCAGCCCGGACAGGGGTGAGCGCTACACCTTC. Its translation is CASSPDRGERYTF.

The V call is TRBV7-9, the J call TRBJ2-1; D remains unclear. The length of the CDR3 is 14 residues. Germline V gives CDR1 SEHNR, CDR2 FQNEAQ (reference sequence). V was trimmed by 1 base and J by 5 bases, leaving 9 bases between them. The CDR3 DNA is TGTGCCAGCAGCTTAGTGGTAGAGAACAATGAGCAGTTCTTC. Its translation is CASSLVVENNEQFF.

J is TRBJ1-2 and V is TRBV27, with 11 bases that match TRBD1. The J segment lost 0 bases and the V segment lost 0 bases, leaving 6 bases of the junction unmatched. The CDR3 loop spans 18 amino acids. Per germline, CDR1 MNHEY and CDR2 SMNVEV (reference sequence). CDR3 sequence (DNA): TGTGCCAGCAGTTTATCGGGGACAGGGGGTGTCTCTAACTATGGCTACACCTTC. This gives the protein CASSLSGTGGVSNYGYTF.

The chain uses TRBV19 and TRBJ2-7; 7 nucleotides agree with TRBD2. The CDR3 length is 17 residues. The ends lost 5 bases at V and 0 bases at J; junction bases unmatched: 13. CDR1 and CDR2 (germline): LNHDA, SQIVND (reference sequence). For the CDR3, the DNA is TGTGCCAGTAGTCCACTCTCCTCAGCTAGCGGCTCCTACGAGCAGTACTTC. Translating gives CASSPLSSASGSYEQYF.

This chain uses TRBV14 with TRBJ2-1; possibly TRBD1 for D (6 bases). The CDR3 contains 14 residues. The V gene's germline CDR1 is SGHDN and CDR2 FVKESK. Trimming took off 3 bases at V and 4 bases at J, with 10 bases between the two ends. CDR3 sequence (DNA): TGTGCCAGCAGCCAGTTACAGGGATACAATGAGCAGTTCTTC. Translating it yields CASSQLQGYNEQFF.

This chain uses TRBV29-1 with TRBJ1-3; no reliable D call. The germline gives CDR1 SQVTM, CDR2 ANQGSEA. The length of the CDR3 is 13 residues. Trimming removed 5 bases at V and 0 bases at J, with 8 bases between. In nucleotides, the CDR3 is TGCAGCGTTTTGATCTACTCTGGAAACACCATATATTTT. It is translated as CSVLIYSGNTIYF.

V usage is TRBV7-6 and J usage is TRBJ1-1; 8 bases map to TRBD1. The V gene end was trimmed by 5 bases and the J gene end by 1 base; junction bases not matched to a gene: 6. Germline V CDR1 and CDR2: SGHVS, FNYEAQ. The CDR3 has 15 residues. The CDR3 bases are TGTGCCAGCAGCCTGACCGGGACAGGGAACACTGAAGCTTTCTTT. Encoded protein: CASSLTGTGNTEAFF.

The chain carries TRBV6-5 and TRBJ1-6; tentative D call: TRBD1 (5 bases). The CDR3 length is 14 residues. Germline CDR1 and CDR2: MNHEY and SVGAGI. CDR3 in amino acids: CVIGQGSYNSPLHF. As DNA, the CDR3 is TGTGTCATAGGACAAGGCTCCTATAATTCACCCCTCCACTTT.

The gene calls are TRBV6-7 and TRBJ2-7; unclear D gene. TRBV6-7 is an open reading frame whose function is uncertain. Trimming left V 3 bases short and J 0 bases short, with 12 bases between. The length of the CDR3 is 15 residues. The CDR3 bases are TGTGCCAGCAGTTATCGAGGCTGGAGCTCCTACGAGCAGTACTTC. This sequence encodes CASSYRGWSSYEQYF.

This chain joins TRBV7-9 and TRBJ2-4; maybe TRBD1 (5 bases). Deletions cut 6 bases from V and 0 bases from J, with 18 bases between. This CDR3 is 17 amino acids long. Germline CDR1 and CDR2: SEHNR and FQNEAQ (reference sequence). In nucleotides, the CDR3 is TGTGCCAGCAGTTACGGACACGAAACAATAGCCAAAAACATTCAGTACTTC. Translation gives CASSYGHETIAKNIQYF.

The chain joins TRBV30 to TRBJ1-5; TRBD1 matches at 7 bases. Trimming cost V 3 bases and J 7 bases; bases outside gene matches: 15. The CDR3 is 16 amino acids. Germline V CDR1 and CDR2: GTSNPN, SVGIG (reference sequence). The CDR3: CAWRPPTGHGGQPQHF. The CDR3 nucleotides read TGTGCCTGGAGACCCCCGACAGGGCACGGAGGACAGCCCCAGCATTTT.

This chain links TRBV6-4 with TRBJ2-5; 8 nucleotides agree with TRBD2. The V gene's germline CDR1 is MRHNA and CDR2 SNTAGT. The length of the CDR3 is 17 residues. V gave up 4 bases and J gave up 3 bases; unmatched junction bases: 13. The CDR3 loop is CASSAPDDRLAKETQYF. The CDR3 DNA follows: TGTGCCAGCAGTGCCCCGGACGACCGACTAGCGAAAGAGACCCAGTACTTC.

In this sample, this clone turned up once. V is TRBV7-2 and J is TRBJ2-1; 12 nucleotides align to TRBD1. Trimming at V came to 4 bases and at J to 1 base, leaving 8 bases not matched to a gene. This CDR3 is built from 18 residues. Looked up from germline, CDR1 is SGHTA and CDR2 is FQGNSA. The CDR3 sequence: CASSSGQGAFLSYNEQFF. The CDR3 bases are TGTGCCAGCAGCTCGGGACAGGGGGCTTTTCTTTCCTACAATGAGCAGTTCTTC.

This clone has more than one count but fewer than ten. The chain has TRBV4-3 and TRBJ2-7, with a weak D call TRBD2 (5 bases). This CDR3 has 16 amino acids. Germline V gives CDR1 LGHNA, CDR2 YSLEER. V was pared by 0 bases and J by 2 bases, with 14 bases between. This chain's CDR3 is CASSQDVRLAAYEQYF. The CDR3 DNA sequence: TGCGCCAGCAGCCAAGATGTAAGGCTAGCAGCCTACGAGCAGTACTTC.

The chain employs TRBV27 and TRBJ2-1; 9 nucleotides match TRBD1. The CDR3 contains 16 residues. The germline V gene has CDR1 MNHEY and CDR2 SMNVEV (reference sequence). Trimming took 6 bases from V and 5 from J; bases not matched to a gene: 11. In DNA form, the CDR3 reads TGTGCCAGCAGATACTTACAGGGGGCGGCTAACAATGAGCAGTTCTTC. Amino acid sequence: CASRYLQGAANNEQFF.